This T cell receptor beta chain was recorded in a study of blood T cell repertoires in COVID-19. Overall study: The samples span acute and convalescent COVID-19 from the United States, Italy and Spain. In each case, the material was cDNA or gDNA derived from T cells, B-cell-depleted T cells, or PBMCs.

CDR1 and CDR2 (germline): MNHEY, SMNVEV (reference sequence). V gave up 7 bases and J gave up 5 bases; unmatched junction bases: 7. CDR3 size: 13 residues. Produced via immunoSEQ multiplex PCR; TCRdb's table is partial and in-frame only. The table shows 150,000 to 200,000 clones, with nearly 90% occurring only once. The chain has TRBV27 and TRBJ2-5, with 7 bases aligning to TRBD2. The specimen sequenced was peripheral blood. The clonotype was recovered from a man between 18 and 29 years old who had recovered from COVID-19. The CDR3 DNA sequence: TGTGCCAGCACCTCACTGGGGGGGGAGACCCAGTACTTC. Translation gives CASTSLGGETQYF.